This T cell receptor beta chain came from a study of vaccination and CD4 T cells after COVID-19. Study-wide results and caveats: A nonsignificant rise from about 20 to 38 was seen in the median number of SARS-CoV-2-reactive clonotypes.

There are 15 residues in the CDR3. Germline-derived CDR1 and CDR2 are SGDLS and YYNGEE. V lost 3 bases and J lost 3; bases outside the gene matches: 8. As to treatment: 10-day PBMC culture with coronavirus spike peptide pools or control peptides (ViraFEST assay). Of note for this clonotype: The antigen remains undetermined.

Oncomine TCR Beta short-read sequencing was applied to DNA from cultured CD4+ T cells. MiXCR, run by TCRdb on the PCR reads, gives a single entry per CDR3 protein. The sample contains roughly 9,800 distinct CDR3 sequences, around 60% of which appear only once. V and J are TRBV9 and TRBJ1-1; TRBD1 matches at 7 bases. The receptor comes from a human donor who had recovered from COVID-19. Sequenced sample: CD4+ T cells from blood, cultured in vitro. The CDR3 DNA reads TGTGCCAGCAGCGACACGACAGGGAGCTACACTGAAGCTTTCTTT. Protein sequence: CASSDTTGSYTEAFF. Full variable domain (outside the CDR3, taken from reference TRBV9 and TRBJ1-1): DSGVTQTPKHLITATGQRVTLRCSPRSGDLSVYWYQQSLDQGLQFLIQYYNGEERAKGNILERFSAQQFPDLHSELNLSSLELGDSALYFCASSDTTGSYTEAFFGQGTRLTVV.